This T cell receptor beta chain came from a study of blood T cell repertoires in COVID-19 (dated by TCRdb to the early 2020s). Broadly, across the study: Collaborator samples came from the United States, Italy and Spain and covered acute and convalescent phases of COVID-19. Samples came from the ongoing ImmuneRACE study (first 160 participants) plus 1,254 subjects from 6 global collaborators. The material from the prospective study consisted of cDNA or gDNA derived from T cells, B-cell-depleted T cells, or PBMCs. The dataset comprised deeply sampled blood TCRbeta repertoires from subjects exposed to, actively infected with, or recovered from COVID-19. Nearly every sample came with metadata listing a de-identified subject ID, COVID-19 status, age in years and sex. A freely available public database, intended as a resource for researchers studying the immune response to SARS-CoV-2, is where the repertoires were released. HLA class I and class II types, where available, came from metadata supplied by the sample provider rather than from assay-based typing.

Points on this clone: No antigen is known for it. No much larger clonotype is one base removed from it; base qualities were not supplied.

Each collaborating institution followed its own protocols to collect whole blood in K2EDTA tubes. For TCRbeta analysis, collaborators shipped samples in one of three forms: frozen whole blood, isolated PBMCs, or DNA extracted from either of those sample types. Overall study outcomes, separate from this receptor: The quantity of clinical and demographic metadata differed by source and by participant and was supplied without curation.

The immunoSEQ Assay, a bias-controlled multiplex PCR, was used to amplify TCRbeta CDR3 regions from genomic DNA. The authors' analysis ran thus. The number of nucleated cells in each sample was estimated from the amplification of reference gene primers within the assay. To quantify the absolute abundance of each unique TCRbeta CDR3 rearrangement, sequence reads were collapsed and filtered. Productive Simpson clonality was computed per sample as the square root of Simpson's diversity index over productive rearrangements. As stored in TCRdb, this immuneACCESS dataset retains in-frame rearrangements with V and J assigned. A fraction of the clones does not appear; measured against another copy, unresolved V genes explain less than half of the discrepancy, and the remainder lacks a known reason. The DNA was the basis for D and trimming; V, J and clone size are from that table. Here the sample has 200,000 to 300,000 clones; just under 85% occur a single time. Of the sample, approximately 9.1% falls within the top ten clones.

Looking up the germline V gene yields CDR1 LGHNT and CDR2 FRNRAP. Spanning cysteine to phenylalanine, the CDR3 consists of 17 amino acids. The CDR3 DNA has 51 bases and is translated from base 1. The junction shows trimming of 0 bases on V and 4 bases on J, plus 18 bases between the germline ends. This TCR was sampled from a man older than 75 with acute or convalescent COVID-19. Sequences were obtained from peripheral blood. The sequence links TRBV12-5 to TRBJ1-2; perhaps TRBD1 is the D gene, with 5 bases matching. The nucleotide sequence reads TGTGCTAGTGGTTTGGTAATAGTACAGGTCGGCTCCTATGGCTACACCTTC. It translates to CASGLVIVQVGSYGYTF.